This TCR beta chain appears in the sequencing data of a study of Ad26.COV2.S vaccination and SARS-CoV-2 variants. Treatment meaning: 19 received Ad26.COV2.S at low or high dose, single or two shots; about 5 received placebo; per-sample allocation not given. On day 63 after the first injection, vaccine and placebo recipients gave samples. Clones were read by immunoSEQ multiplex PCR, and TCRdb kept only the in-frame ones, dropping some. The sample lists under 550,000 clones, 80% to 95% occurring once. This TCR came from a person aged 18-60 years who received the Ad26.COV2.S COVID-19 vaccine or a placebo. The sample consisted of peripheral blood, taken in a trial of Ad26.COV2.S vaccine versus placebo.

This chain's CDR3 is CASSYSMREGPSEQFF. The CDR3 DNA sequence: TGTGCCAGCAGTTACTCGATGAGGGAGGGCCCTTCTGAGCAGTTCTTC. V usage is TRBV6-6 and J usage is TRBJ2-1; 7 nucleotides align to TRBD2. After removal of 0 bases from V and 9 bases from J, the junction contained 11 bases not matched to a gene. CDR1 and CDR2 from the germline V gene are MNHNY and SVGAGI (reference sequence). This CDR3 has 16 amino acids.